This note documents a single T cell receptor (beta chain) sequence. This specimen comes from a study of OX40 agonist ivuxolimab in advanced cancers. Study information: Partial responses were achieved by three patients, one with hepatocellular carcinoma and two with cutaneous melanoma.

Repertoires were generated with immunoSEQ multiplex PCR, while TCRdb's copy carries only in-frame clones and drops some. The sample yields more than 60,000 clones, approximately 90% seen once. The germline gives CDR1 SGDLS, CDR2 YYNGEE. The CDR3 loop spans 14 amino acids. The V end was cut by 0 bases, the J end by 2 bases, with 9 bases between. This clonotype was sampled from an adult with an advanced solid tumor such as melanoma, head and neck, liver or kidney cancer. The sequencing used CD4+ or CD8+ T cells sorted from blood, collected in a trial of the OX40 agonist ivuxolimab. The rearrangement uses TRBV9 and TRBJ2-7, with D perhaps matching TRBD1 or TRBD2 (5 bases each). As DNA, the CDR3 is TGTGCCAGCAGCGTAGAACCGGGGCCCTACGAGCAGTACTTC. Its translation: CASSVEPGPYEQYF.